This T cell receptor beta chain was sequenced during a study of blood T cell repertoires in COVID-19. In the study overall: COVID-19 samples collected from the United States, Italy and Spain covered acute and convalescent phases.

The CDR3 has 13 residues. Germline V lookup: CDR1 MNHNY, CDR2 SVGAGI (reference sequence). Unmatched junction bases numbered 3, after V lost 3 bases and J lost 5 bases. Profiled with immunoSEQ multiplex PCR; TCRdb holds only in-frame clones, not every one. Here the sample spans 80,000 or so clones, 90% being singletons. The V call is TRBV6-6, the J call TRBJ1-1; TRBD1 matches at 7 bases. The receptor was isolated from a woman aged 50 to 60 in a cohort sampled during active COVID-19. The sample taken for sequencing was peripheral blood. The CDR3 region is CASSYSTGTEAFF. In DNA form, the CDR3 reads TGTGCCAGCAGTTATTCGACAGGGACTGAAGCTTTCTTT.